This passage covers 29 T cell receptor beta chains from one sample sequenced in a study of cytomegalovirus exposure and HLA in healthy donors. 13 Jbeta primers and 60 Vbeta primers were used for the PCR. Produced via immunoSEQ multiplex PCR; TCRdb's table is partial and in-frame only. The sample lists around 110,000 clones; roughly 76% were seen once. The sample taken for sequencing was PBMCs. The receptors derive from a young man in good health and CMV-seronegative.

The chain joins TRBV5-1 to TRBJ1-2; D unresolved. Trimming pared 0 bases from V and 5 bases from J, leaving 5 bases between. The CDR3 has 12 amino acids. The germline V gene encodes CDR1 SGHRS and CDR2 YFSETQ. The CDR3 loop is CASSLDAYGYTF. The CDR3 DNA reads as TGCGCCAGCAGCTTGGATGCGTATGGCTACACCTTC.

In this sample, this clone turned up a few times. This sequence joins TRBV5-4 and TRBJ2-3; 10 bases map to TRBD2. CDR1 SGHNT and CDR2 YYREEE come from the germline V gene (reference sequence). The CDR3 is 15 residues long. Trimming at V came to 2 bases and at J to 1 base, leaving 1 base not matched to a gene. The CDR3 spells CASSLGTSGTDTQYF. The CDR3 region has the DNA TGTGCCAGCAGCTTAGGGACTAGCGGCACAGATACGCAGTATTTT.

This clone showed up just once. This chain links TRBV6-5 with TRBJ2-7; 9 nucleotides line up with TRBD2. Per germline, CDR1 MNHEY and CDR2 SVGAGI. The junction had 3 bases not matched to a gene; V was cut back by 2 bases and J by 7 bases. This CDR3 comprises 13 residues. This CDR3 reads CASSYVLAGEQYF. The CDR3 nucleotides are TGTGCCAGCAGTTACGTCCTAGCGGGGGAGCAGTACTTC.

This chain uses TRBV10-2 with TRBJ1-1; a weak D match, TRBD1 (5 bases). The CDR3 loop spans 14 amino acids. Trimming shortened V by 2 bases and J by 4 bases, and 11 bases separated the two germline ends. Per germline, CDR1 WSHSY and CDR2 SAAADI. The CDR3 protein is CASSEINGGTEAFF. The CDR3 nucleotides read TGCGCCAGCAGTGAGATCAACGGGGGCACTGAAGCTTTCTTT.

The V call is TRBV4-1, the J call TRBJ2-5, with no clear D. This CDR3 spans 13 amino acids. The germline CDR1 and CDR2 sequences are MGHRA and YSYEKL. V lost 1 base and J lost 4, with 7 bases in between. CDR3 nucleotide sequence: TGCGCCAGCAGCCAAGTTTATCGAGAGACCCAGTACTTC. Protein: CASSQVYRETQYF.

This clone was recorded a few times. This chain links TRBV6-5 with TRBJ1-2; D perhaps matches TRBD1 (5 bases). Germline CDR1 and CDR2: MNHEY and SVGAGI. V was shortened by 6 bases and J by 5 bases, with 7 bases between the two germline ends. The CDR3 sequence is 11 residues long. CDR3 DNA sequence: TGTGCCAGCAGGCAGGGATATGGCTACACCTTC. Amino acids: CASRQGYGYTF.

The chain employs TRBV27 and TRBJ2-3; D is unclear. Germline CDR1 and CDR2: MNHEY and SMNVEV (reference sequence). Trimming stripped 2 bases from V and 6 bases from J, with 27 bases between. CDR3 size: 19 residues. The CDR3 spells CASSLGHPLSGSPRDTQYF. The CDR3 DNA follows: TGTGCCAGCAGTTTAGGCCACCCGTTGTCAGGTTCCCCCAGGGATACGCAGTATTTT.

This chain links TRBV5-1 with TRBJ2-2, with D perhaps matching TRBD2 (5 bases). From germline, CDR1 is SGHRS and CDR2 YFSETQ. The CDR3 covers 17 residues. Deletions cut 4 bases from V and 4 bases from J, with 20 bases between. CDR3 sequence: CASSARTWGEGTGELFF. For the CDR3, the DNA is TGCGCCAGCAGCGCACGTACGTGGGGAGAGGGCACCGGGGAGCTGTTTTTT. The full variable domain, completed using reference TRBV5-1 and TRBJ2-2, is KAGVTQTPRYLIKTRGQQVTLSCSPISGHRSVSWYQQTPGQGLQFLFEYFSETQRNKGNFPGRFSGRQFSNSRSEMNVSTLELGDSALYLCASSARTWGEGTGELFFGEGSRLTVL.

This chain connects TRBV5-8 to TRBJ1-2; 7 nucleotides match TRBD1. Per the germline V gene, CDR1 is SGHTS and CDR2 is YDEGEE. The CDR3 is 17 residues long. The V segment lost 0 bases and the J segment 0 bases; nucleotides outside the gene matches: 8. The CDR3 spells CASSLGEADRANYGYTF. For the CDR3, the DNA is TGTGCCAGCAGCTTGGGAGAGGCTGACAGGGCTAACTATGGCTACACCTTC.

This clone has only a few counts. V is TRBV19 and J is TRBJ1-5; 7 positions match TRBD1. The CDR3 sequence is 13 residues long. The V gene's germline CDR1 is LNHDA and CDR2 SQIVND (reference sequence). The trim removed 3 bases at V and 16 bases at J, leaving 12 bases unmatched. CDR3 nucleotides: TGTGCCAGTAGTATTTTGTCGGGACAGCTTTACCATTTT. Protein: CASSILSGQLYHF.

The J gene is TRBJ1-2, the V gene TRBV6-1; 10 bases agree with TRBD1. The germline V gene has CDR1 MNHNS and CDR2 SASEGT. V trimming: 6 bases; J trimming: 3 bases; junction bases outside the gene matches: 4. The CDR3 has 14 amino acids. The CDR3 reads CASSRDRGDYGYTF. CDR3 nucleotide sequence: TGTGCCAGCAGCCGGGACAGGGGCGACTATGGCTACACCTTC.

The chain couples TRBV16 to TRBJ1-2; D ambiguous. The ends were cut back, 0 bases at V and 8 bases at J, with 10 bases in the middle. This CDR3 comprises 13 residues. CDR1 and CDR2 (germline): KGHSY, FQNENV. The CDR3 DNA reads as TGTGCCAGCAGCCAATCGCGGGATTCAGGCTACACCTTC. Translation gives CASSQSRDSGYTF. The whole variable domain, remainder taken from reference TRBV16 and TRBJ1-2, is GEEVAQTPKHLVRGEGQKAKLYCAPIKGHSYVFWYQQVLKNEFKFLISFQNENVFDETGMPKERFSAKCLPNSPCSLEIQATKLEDSAVYFCASSQSRDSGYTFGSGTRLTVV.

This rearrangement joins TRBV13 to TRBJ2-3, with 9 bases identical to TRBD2. Germline V gene data show CDR1 as PRHDT and CDR2 as FYEKMQ (reference sequence). The CDR3 totals 16 residues. V lost 2 bases, J lost 6 bases, and 9 bases stayed unmatched. CDR3 bases: TGTGCCAGCAGCTTATTTGCGGGGGGGTATGGGGATACGCAGTATTTT. Protein product: CASSLFAGGYGDTQYF.

V usage is TRBV6-5 and J usage is TRBJ2-5; TRBD2 aligns across 10 bases. CDR1 and CDR2 from the germline V gene are MNHEY and SVGAGI. There are 11 residues in the CDR3. CDR3 sequence reads: CASGGGETQYF. The CDR3, as DNA: TGTGCGAGCGGGGGGGGAGAGACCCAGTACTTC.

V usage is TRBV7-2 and J usage is TRBJ2-3, with TRBD2 matching over 7 bases. The CDR3 has 13 amino acids. V was clipped by 4 bases and J by 3 bases; unmatched bases: 1. From germline, CDR1 is SGHTA and CDR2 FQGNSA. CDR3 in amino acids: CASSWGGTDTQYF. Written as DNA, the CDR3 is TGTGCCAGCAGCTGGGGGGGGACAGATACGCAGTATTTT.

This clone occurred a few times. The chain joins TRBV20-1 to TRBJ1-2; D is uncertain. Germline CDR1 and CDR2: DFQATT and SNEGSKA (reference sequence). The CDR3 covers 11 residues. V was pared by 5 bases and J by 6 bases, with 10 bases between. This CDR3 is CSALVLDGYTF. CDR3 nucleotides: TGCAGTGCTCTAGTTTTAGATGGCTACACCTTC.

V is TRBV4-3 and J is TRBJ2-7, with 9 bases lining up with TRBD1. The CDR3 has 15 residues. Germline V gene sequence: CDR1 LGHNA, CDR2 YSLEER. V shed 3 bases, J shed 5 bases, and the junction held 8 bases outside the gene matches. In DNA, the CDR3 is TGCGCCAGCAGCCAGTCCGGGACAGGGTTCGACGAGCAGTACTTC. Translated, it gives CASSQSGTGFDEQYF.

This rearrangement joins TRBV29-1 to TRBJ1-1; 8 bases match TRBD1. The CDR3 length is 14 residues. The trim removed 6 bases at V and 4 bases at J, leaving 10 bases unmatched. Germline loops: CDR1 SQVTM, CDR2 ANQGSEA. Here the CDR3 reads CSVADRGGATEAFF. The CDR3 region has the DNA TGCAGCGTCGCCGACAGGGGAGGGGCCACTGAAGCTTTCTTT. The full variable domain, completed using reference TRBV29-1 and TRBJ1-1, is SAVISQKPSRDICQRGTSLTIQCQVDSQVTMMFWYRQQPGQSLTLIATANQGSEATYESGFVIDKFPISRPNLTFSTLTVSNMSPEDSSIYLCSVADRGGATEAFFGQGTRLTVV.

The rearrangement uses TRBV19 and TRBJ1-1; TRBD1 is a possible D gene (6 bases). The ends were cut back, 1 base at V and 0 bases at J, with 12 bases in the middle. In germline, CDR1 is LNHDA, CDR2 SQIVND (reference sequence). The CDR3 runs to 16 residues. The CDR3 coding sequence is TGTGCCAGTAGTATAGCCAGGGGACGGATGAACACTGAAGCTTTCTTT. Protein: CASSIARGRMNTEAFF.

The chain carries TRBV5-6 and TRBJ1-3; perhaps TRBD1 as D (6 bases). This CDR3 is built from 15 residues. In germline, CDR1 is SGHDT, CDR2 YYEEEE. Trimming stripped 2 bases from V and 6 bases from J, with 15 bases between. CDR3 protein: CASSFRDRLENTIYF. CDR3 nucleotide sequence: TGTGCCAGCAGCTTCCGCGACAGGCTAGAAAACACCATATATTTT.

V gene TRBV28 combines with J gene TRBJ2-3, with D possibly TRBD2 on 5 matching bases. Trimming pared 1 base from V and 1 base from J, leaving 18 bases between. Germline assignment: CDR1 MDHEN and CDR2 SYDVKM. The CDR3 spans 18 residues. This CDR3 reads CASSLFPQLGIGTDTQYF. The CDR3 nucleotides read TGTGCCAGCAGTTTATTCCCCCAACTAGGAATCGGCACAGATACGCAGTATTTT.

The genes are TRBV7-2 and TRBJ2-7; the D gene is possibly TRBD2 (6 bases). The germline V gene encodes CDR1 SGHTA and CDR2 FQGNSA. V gave up 4 bases and J gave up 1 base, with 11 bases separating them. The CDR3 runs 14 residues. CDR3 DNA: TGTGCCAGCAGCTCCGGGACTGTGTCCTACGAGCAGTACTTC. Its translation: CASSSGTVSYEQYF.

V and J are TRBV18 and TRBJ1-2; the match to TRBD1 covers 7 bases. Germline lookup yields CDR1 KGHSH and CDR2 LQKENI. There are 14 residues in the CDR3. Unmatched junction bases numbered 3, after V lost 3 bases and J lost 2 bases. This chain's CDR3 is CASSPRQGNYGYTF. CDR3 bases: TGTGCCAGCTCACCCAGACAGGGCAACTATGGCTACACCTTC.

The gene calls are TRBV7-9 and TRBJ2-3, with D perhaps TRBD1 (6 bases). The V end lost 5 bases, the J end lost 0 bases, and 15 bases lay between the germline ends. The germline CDR1 and CDR2 sequences are SEHNR and FQNEAQ (reference sequence). The CDR3 has 16 amino acids. CDR3 coding DNA: TGTGCCAGCAGCCAAGGACAGATTCTTAGCACAGATACGCAGTATTTT. Translated: CASSQGQILSTDTQYF.

The chain is built from TRBV10-3 and TRBJ2-1; D gene ambiguous. Germline CDR1 ENHRY, CDR2 SYGVKD. Trimming stripped 3 bases from V and 5 bases from J, with 11 bases between. The CDR3 has 14 residues. This CDR3 reads CAISEPSENNEQFF. The CDR3, as DNA: TGTGCCATCAGTGAACCCAGCGAGAACAATGAGCAGTTCTTC.

The CDR3 sequence is CASSLAAGNPYEQYF. The CDR3 DNA reads as TGCGCCAGCAGCTTGGCCGCGGGGAATCCCTACGAGCAGTACTTC. This chain joins TRBV5-1 and TRBJ2-7; TRBD2 is a possible D gene (6 bases). This CDR3 spans 15 amino acids. The germline V gene encodes CDR1 SGHRS and CDR2 YFSETQ. Trimming removed 0 bases at V and 2 bases at J, with 12 bases between.

This clone turned up a few times. V usage is TRBV5-6 and J usage is TRBJ2-5; D possibly corresponds to TRBD2 (6 bases). The germline CDR1 and CDR2 sequences are SGHDT and YYEEEE. This CDR3 is 15 amino acids long. V was cut by 4 bases and J by 2 bases, with 15 bases left in between. The CDR3 region has the DNA TGTGCCAGCAGCACTAAGGGCGGGGCTCAAGAGACCCAGTACTTC. This sequence encodes CASSTKGGAQETQYF.

The chain uses TRBV5-1 and TRBJ2-1; 11 bases map to TRBD2. With 4 bases clipped from V and 8 bases from J, the junction kept 5 bases outside the gene matches. This CDR3 is 14 amino acids long. From germline, CDR1 is SGHRS and CDR2 YFSETQ. CDR3 bases: TGCGCCAGCAGCGGCTTGACTAGCGGGGATGAGCAGTTCTTC. It specifies CASSGLTSGDEQFF.

The J gene is TRBJ2-3, the V gene TRBV11-2; 8 bases fit TRBD2. V gave up 1 base and J gave up 2 bases; unmatched junction bases: 8. Looked up from germline, CDR1 is SGHAT and CDR2 is FQNNGV. CDR3 size: 17 residues. The chain's CDR3 is CASSLVLAGGTTDTQYF. As DNA, the CDR3 is TGTGCCAGCAGCTTAGTTCTGGCGGGGGGAACCACAGATACGCAGTATTTT.